This T cell receptor beta chain was identified in a study of T-cell reconstitution after alpha-beta-depleted transplantation in children. Using unique molecular identifiers, the investigators prepared the TCRbeta library. Each CDR3 protein gets one entry after TCRdb re-called the PCR reads with MiXCR. The sample has nearly 550,000 distinct CDR3 sequences; 15% to 20% are singletons. This clonotype came up once. The sequence derives from a human donor who donated a stem cell graft to a child with acute lymphoblastic leukemia. Material: PBMCs from the stem cell graft donor, obtained from the stem cell graft.

In DNA form, the CDR3 reads TGCGCCAGCAGCCCACGACTGACAGGGACACGGGACTATGGCTACACCTTC. Its protein product is CASSPRLTGTRDYGYTF. The chain has TRBV5-1 and TRBJ1-2; 7 bases map to TRBD1. The CDR3 runs 17 residues. Unmatched junction bases numbered 15, after V lost 4 bases and J lost 3 bases. In germline, CDR1 is SGHRS, CDR2 YFSETQ.